The T cell receptor beta chain described here comes from a study of regulatory and conventional T cells in RAG deficiency. To note about this clone: No antigen is known for it.

The study, taken as a whole, reports: In Omenn syndrome, Treg and Tconv repertoires overlapped >80%. Other subsets showed roughly 9.9-fold reductions, but Treg unique TCR beta sequences fell roughly 100-fold in these patients.

Conventional CD4+ T cells were sorted from blood as CD25-low CD127-high cells. V was cut by 6 bases and J by 2 bases, with 6 bases left in between. This CDR3 is 12 amino acids long. The germline CDR1 and CDR2 sequences are MNHNS and SASEGT. Libraries were prepared by immunoSEQ multiplex PCR; TCRdb keeps only in-frame clonotypes and omits some of them. In the table there are fewer than 40,000 clones, more than 90% of which are singletons. These data also formed part of another study, on regulatory T cells. That work adds: The primer mix had 52 TRBV and 13 TRBJ primers. Skewed V and J usage and few unique V-J pairs marked patient repertoires, most in Tregs.

Sequencing was carried out using CD25- CD4+ T cells sorted from blood. The chain recombines TRBV6-1 with TRBJ2-3, with D maybe TRBD2 (6 bases). This receptor was obtained from a human donor in good health. The CDR3 bases are TGTGCCAGCAGGGACTACACAGATACGCAGTATTTT. Amino acid sequence: CASRDYTDTQYF.